The clone carrying this TCR beta chain has only one observation. This sample is drawn from a study of blood T cell repertoires in COVID-19. Original processing methods: Estimation of nucleated cell counts relied on the amplification of reference gene primers. Only in-frame clones appear in the TCRdb table, and some are missing; sequencing was by immunoSEQ multiplex PCR. The V and J calls and clone size were taken over from that table, and D and trimming were inferred from the DNA. Among hundreds of thousands of clones listed, around 90% were seen once. This CDR3 region has 15 residues. Deletions cut 2 bases from V and 5 bases from J, with 15 bases between. Germline V gives CDR1 MNHEY, CDR2 SMNVEV (reference sequence).

V is TRBV27 and J is TRBJ1-1; D may be TRBD1 (6 bases). This receptor was identified in a human donor in a cohort sampled during active COVID-19. Sequencing input: peripheral blood. CDR3 coding DNA: TGTGCCAGCAGTTTAGGGAGGGGGGGTCGGACTGAAGCTTTCTTT. Translated: CASSLGRGGRTEAFF.